This T cell receptor (beta chain) emerged from a study of OX40 agonist ivuxolimab in advanced cancers. Overall study context: As their treatment, patients were administered ivuxolimab, an agonistic anti-OX40 (CD134) antibody.

TCRdb keeps only in-frame clones here, not all; method: immunoSEQ multiplex PCR. Seen here are over 65,000 clones, 85% to 95% observed once, and the top ten hold 0.32%. The CDR3 covers 18 residues. Per germline, CDR1 MNHNS and CDR2 SASEGT. V was pared by 1 base and J by 0 bases, with 10 bases of the junction left unmatched. Study findings and constraints: Expanded peripheral T-cell antigen specificity went undetermined. With doses of 0.1-3.0 mg/kg, partial responders showed among the lowest clonal expansion. Dosing at 0.1 to 3.0 mg/kg was accompanied by clonal expansion of CD4+ and CD8+ blood T cells by week 6.

About this clone itself: Its specificity is unknown.

The chain combines TRBV6-1 with TRBJ2-7, with TRBD2 matching 9 bases. This TCR was recovered from an adult with an advanced solid tumor such as melanoma, head and neck, liver or kidney cancer. The material sequenced was CD4+ or CD8+ T cells sorted from blood, taken in a trial of the OX40 agonist ivuxolimab. CDR3 sequence reads: CASSEGPSGLAISYEQYF. CDR3 bases: TGTGCCAGCAGTGAAGGACCCAGCGGACTAGCGATCTCCTACGAGCAGTACTTC.